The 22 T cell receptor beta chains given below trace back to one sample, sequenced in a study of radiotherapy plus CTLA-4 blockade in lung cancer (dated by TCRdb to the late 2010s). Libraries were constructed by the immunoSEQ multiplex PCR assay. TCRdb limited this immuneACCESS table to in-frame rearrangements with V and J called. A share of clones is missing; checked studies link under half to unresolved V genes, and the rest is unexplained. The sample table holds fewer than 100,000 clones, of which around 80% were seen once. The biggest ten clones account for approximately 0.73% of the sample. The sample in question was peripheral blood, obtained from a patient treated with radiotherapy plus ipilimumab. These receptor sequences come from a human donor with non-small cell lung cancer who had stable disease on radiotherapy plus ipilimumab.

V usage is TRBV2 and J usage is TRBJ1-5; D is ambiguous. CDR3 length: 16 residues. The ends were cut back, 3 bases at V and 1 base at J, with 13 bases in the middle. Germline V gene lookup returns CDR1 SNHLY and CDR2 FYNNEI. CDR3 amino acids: CASSEEPDTSNQPQHF. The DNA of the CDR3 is TGTGCCAGCAGTGAGGAACCCGACACCAGCAATCAGCCCCAGCATTTT.

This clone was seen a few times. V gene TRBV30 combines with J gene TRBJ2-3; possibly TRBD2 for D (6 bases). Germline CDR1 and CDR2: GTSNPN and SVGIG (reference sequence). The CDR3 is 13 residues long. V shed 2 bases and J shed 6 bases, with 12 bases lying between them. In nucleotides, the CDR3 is TGTGCCTGGAGTCAAAGGAGGGCGGATACGCAGTATTTT. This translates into CAWSQRRADTQYF.

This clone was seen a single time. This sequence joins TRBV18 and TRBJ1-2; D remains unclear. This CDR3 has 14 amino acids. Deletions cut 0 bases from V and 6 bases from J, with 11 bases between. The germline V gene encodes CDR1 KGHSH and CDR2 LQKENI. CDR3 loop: CASSPPAQANGYTF. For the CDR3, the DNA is TGTGCCAGCTCACCACCGGCCCAGGCCAATGGCTACACCTTC.

The CDR3 reads CASSPRARGAAFF. The CDR3 coding sequence is TGTGCCAGCAGTCCACGCGCCAGGGGTGCAGCTTTCTTT. The chain has TRBV2 and TRBJ1-1; tentative D call: TRBD1 (6 bases). CDR3 length: 13 amino acids. Deletions cut 5 bases from V and 10 bases from J, with 17 bases between. The germline CDR1 and CDR2 sequences are SNHLY and FYNNEI.

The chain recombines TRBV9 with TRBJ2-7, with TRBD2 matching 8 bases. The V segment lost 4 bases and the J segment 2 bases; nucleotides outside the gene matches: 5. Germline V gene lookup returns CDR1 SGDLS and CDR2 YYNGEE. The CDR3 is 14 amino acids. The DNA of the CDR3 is TGTGCCAGCAGCCCCCGGGGGGGTACCTACGAGCAGTACTTC. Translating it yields CASSPRGGTYEQYF.

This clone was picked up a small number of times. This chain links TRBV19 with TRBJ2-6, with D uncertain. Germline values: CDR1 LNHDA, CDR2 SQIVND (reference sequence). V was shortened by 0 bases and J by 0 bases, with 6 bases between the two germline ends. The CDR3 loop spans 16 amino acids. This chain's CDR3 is CASSIESSSGANVLTF. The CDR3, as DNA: TGTGCCAGTAGTATAGAGTCGAGCTCTGGGGCCAACGTCCTGACTTTC.

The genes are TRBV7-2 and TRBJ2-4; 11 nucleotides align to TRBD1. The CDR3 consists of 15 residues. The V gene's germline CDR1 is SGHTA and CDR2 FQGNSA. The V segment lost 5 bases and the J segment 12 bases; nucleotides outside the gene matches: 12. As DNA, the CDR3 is TGTGCCAGCAGCGCCTGGACAGGGGGCGATTTCACTCAGTACTTC. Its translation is CASSAWTGGDFTQYF.

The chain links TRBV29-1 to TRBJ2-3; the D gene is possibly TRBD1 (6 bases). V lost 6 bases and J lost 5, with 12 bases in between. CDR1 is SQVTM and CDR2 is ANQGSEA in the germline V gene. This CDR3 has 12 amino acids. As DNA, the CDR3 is TGCAGCGTAGGGGGTCGTATAGATACGCAGTATTTT. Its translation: CSVGGRIDTQYF.

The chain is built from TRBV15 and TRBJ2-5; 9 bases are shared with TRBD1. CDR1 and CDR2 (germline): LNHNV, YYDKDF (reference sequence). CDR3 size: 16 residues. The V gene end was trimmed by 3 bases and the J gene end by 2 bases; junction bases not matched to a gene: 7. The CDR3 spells CATSSYSGQGQETQYF. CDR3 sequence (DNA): TGTGCCACCAGCAGCTACTCGGGACAGGGACAAGAGACCCAGTACTTC.

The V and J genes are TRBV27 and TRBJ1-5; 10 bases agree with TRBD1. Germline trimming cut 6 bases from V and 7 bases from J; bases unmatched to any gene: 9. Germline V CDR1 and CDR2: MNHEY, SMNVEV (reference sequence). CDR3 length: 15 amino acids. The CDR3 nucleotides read TGTGCCAGCAGCCAAGGGACAGGGGACCGGCAGCCCCAGCATTTT. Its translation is CASSQGTGDRQPQHF.

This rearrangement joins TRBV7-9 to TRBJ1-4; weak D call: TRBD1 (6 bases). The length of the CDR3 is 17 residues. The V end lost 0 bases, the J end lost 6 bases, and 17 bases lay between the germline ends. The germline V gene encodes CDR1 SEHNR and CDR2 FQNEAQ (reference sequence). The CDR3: CASSLAVRDTGDEKLFF. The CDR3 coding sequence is TGTGCCAGCAGCTTAGCTGTCCGGGACACAGGAGATGAAAAACTGTTTTTT.

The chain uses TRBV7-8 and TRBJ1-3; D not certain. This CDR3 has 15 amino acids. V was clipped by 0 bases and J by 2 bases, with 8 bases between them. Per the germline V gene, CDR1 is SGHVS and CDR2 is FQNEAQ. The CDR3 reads CASSLAWSPGNTIYF. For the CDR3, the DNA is TGTGCCAGCAGCTTAGCGTGGTCACCTGGAAACACCATATATTTT.

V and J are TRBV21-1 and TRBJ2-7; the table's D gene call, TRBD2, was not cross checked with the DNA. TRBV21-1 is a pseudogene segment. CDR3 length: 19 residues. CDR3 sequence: CASSKAAPTSGRAPYEQYF. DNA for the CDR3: TGTGCCAGCAGCAAAGCGGCACCAACTAGCGGGAGGGCCCCATACGAGCAGTACTTC.

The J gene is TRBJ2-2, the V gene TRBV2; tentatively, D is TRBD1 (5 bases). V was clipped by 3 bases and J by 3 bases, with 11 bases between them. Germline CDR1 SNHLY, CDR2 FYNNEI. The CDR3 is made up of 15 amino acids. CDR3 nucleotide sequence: TGTGCCAGCAGTGAGGCTGGACACTACACCGGGGAGCTGTTTTTT. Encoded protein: CASSEAGHYTGELFF.

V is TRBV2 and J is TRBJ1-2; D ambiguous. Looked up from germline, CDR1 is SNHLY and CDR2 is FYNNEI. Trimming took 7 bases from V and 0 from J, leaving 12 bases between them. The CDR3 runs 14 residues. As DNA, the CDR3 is TGTGCCAGCAAGTTGGAAAAGGCTAACTATGGCTACACCTTC. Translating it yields CASKLEKANYGYTF.

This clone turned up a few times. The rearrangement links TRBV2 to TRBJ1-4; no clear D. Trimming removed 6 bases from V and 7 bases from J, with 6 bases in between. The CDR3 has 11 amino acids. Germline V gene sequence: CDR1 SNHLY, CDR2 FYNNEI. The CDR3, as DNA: TGTGCCAGCAGACAGTCTGAAAAACTGTTTTTT. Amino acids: CASRQSEKLFF.

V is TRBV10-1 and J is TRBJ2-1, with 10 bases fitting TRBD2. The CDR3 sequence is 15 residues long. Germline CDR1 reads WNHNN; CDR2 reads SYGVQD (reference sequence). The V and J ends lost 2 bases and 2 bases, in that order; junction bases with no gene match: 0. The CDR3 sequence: CASSETSGAYNEQFF. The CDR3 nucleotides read TGCGCCAGCAGTGAGACTAGCGGGGCCTACAATGAGCAGTTCTTC.

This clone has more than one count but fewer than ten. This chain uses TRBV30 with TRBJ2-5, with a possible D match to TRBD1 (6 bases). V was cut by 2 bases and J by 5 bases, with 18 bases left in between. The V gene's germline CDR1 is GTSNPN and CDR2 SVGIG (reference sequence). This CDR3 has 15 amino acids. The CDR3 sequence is CAWSKGNRAEETQYF. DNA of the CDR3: TGTGCCTGGAGTAAGGGAAACAGGGCGGAGGAGACCCAGTACTTC. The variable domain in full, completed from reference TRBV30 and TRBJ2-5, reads SQTIHQWPATLVQPVGSPLSLECTVEGTSNPNLYWYRQAAGRGLQLLFYSVGIGQISSEVPQNLSASRPQDRQFILSSKKLLLSDSGFYLCAWSKGNRAEETQYFGPGTRLLVL.

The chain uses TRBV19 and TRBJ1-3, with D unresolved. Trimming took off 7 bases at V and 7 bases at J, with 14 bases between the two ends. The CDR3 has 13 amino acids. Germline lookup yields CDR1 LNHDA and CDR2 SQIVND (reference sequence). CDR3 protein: CASNQPGSNTIYF. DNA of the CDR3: TGTGCCAGTAACCAACCGGGGTCTAACACCATATATTTT.

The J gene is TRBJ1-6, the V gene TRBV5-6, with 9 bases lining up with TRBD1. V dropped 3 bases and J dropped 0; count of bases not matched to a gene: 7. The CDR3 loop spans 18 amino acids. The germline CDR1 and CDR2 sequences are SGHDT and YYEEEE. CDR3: CASSSDRGLSSYNSPLHF. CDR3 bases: TGTGCCAGCAGCTCGGACAGGGGACTGAGCTCCTATAATTCACCCCTCCACTTT.

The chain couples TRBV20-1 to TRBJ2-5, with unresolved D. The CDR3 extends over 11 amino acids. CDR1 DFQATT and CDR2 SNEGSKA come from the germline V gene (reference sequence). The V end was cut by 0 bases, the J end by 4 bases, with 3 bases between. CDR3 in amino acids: CSARERETQYF. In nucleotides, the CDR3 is TGCAGTGCTAGAGAGAGAGAGACCCAGTACTTC.

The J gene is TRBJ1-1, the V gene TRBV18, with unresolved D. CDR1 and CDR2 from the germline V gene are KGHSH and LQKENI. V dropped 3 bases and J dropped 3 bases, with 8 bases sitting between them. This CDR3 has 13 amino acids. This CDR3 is CASSPKVDTEAFF. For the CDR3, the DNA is TGTGCCAGCTCACCCAAAGTGGACACTGAAGCTTTCTTT.